The source of this T cell receptor (beta chain) is a study of OX40 agonist ivuxolimab in advanced cancers. Whole-study context: The group had a mean age of 60 years, ranged from about 23 to 85, and was roughly 83% male. Overall study results and limits: Nonresponders included some who also had low normalized T-cell clonal expansion. Still undetermined is the antigen specificity of the expanded peripheral T cells.

Libraries were prepared by immunoSEQ multiplex PCR; TCRdb keeps only in-frame clonotypes and omits some of them. Altogether more than 25,000 clones are present, around 85% being singletons, with the ten largest covering approximately 25%. The CDR3 totals 14 residues. Trimming took 7 bases from V and 4 from J, leaving 17 bases between them. Germline V gives CDR1 PRHDT, CDR2 FYEKMQ (reference sequence). No patient had autoimmune disease or received systemic immunosuppression. Of note for this clone: Its target is unknown.

This receptor was obtained from an adult with an advanced solid tumor such as melanoma, head and neck, liver or kidney cancer. The source was CD4+ or CD8+ T cells sorted from blood, collected in a trial of the OX40 agonist ivuxolimab. This chain uses TRBV13 with TRBJ2-7, with a possible D match to TRBD2 (6 bases). The chain's CDR3 is CASTSGTRGYEQYF. CDR3 sequence (DNA): TGTGCCAGCACATCAGGGACTCGGGGATACGAGCAGTACTTC. Filled out from reference TRBV13 and TRBJ2-7, the complete variable domain reads AAGVIQSPRHLIKEKRETATLKCYPIPRHDTVYWYQQGPGQDPQFLISFYEKMQSDKGSIPDRFSAQQFSDYHSELNMSSLELGDSALYFCASTSGTRGYEQYFGPGTRLTVT.